Below are 18 T cell receptor beta chains sequenced from a single sample in a study of CD8 T cells in ankylosing spondylitis. TCRdb processed the 5' RACE reads anew with MiXCR; each CDR3 protein has one entry. Of about 150,000 distinct CDR3 sequences listed, approximately 44% are singletons. Sample: synovial fluid, either unsorted or a sorted T cell fraction (not recorded which). The receptors derive from a male donor with ankylosing spondylitis.

The V call is TRBV4-1, the J call TRBJ1-2; no reliable D call. Germline CDR1 reads MGHRA; CDR2 reads YSYEKL. V shed 0 bases and J shed 4 bases, with 12 bases lying between them. The length of the CDR3 is 15 residues. The CDR3 sequence is CASSQDPRIPYGYTF. For the CDR3, the DNA is TGCGCCAGCAGCCAAGATCCGCGTATACCCTATGGCTACACCTTC.

The chain carries TRBV11-2 and TRBJ2-4; D is ambiguous. Looked up from germline, CDR1 is SGHAT and CDR2 is FQNNGV. The CDR3 contains 14 residues. The V and J ends lost 1 base and 3 bases respectively, with 7 bases between them. DNA of the CDR3: TGTGCCAGCAGCTTAGTCCTAGGCAAAAACATTCAGTACTTC. Amino acid sequence: CASSLVLGKNIQYF.

CDR3 sequence (DNA): TGTGCCAGCAGCTTAGCCACAGGGGACCGTGGCTACACCTTC. It encodes CASSLATGDRGYTF. This sequence joins TRBV13 and TRBJ1-2; 7 positions agree with TRBD1. The V gene's germline CDR1 is PRHDT and CDR2 FYEKMQ (reference sequence). This CDR3 has 14 amino acids. V trimming: 1 base; J trimming: 7 bases; junction bases outside the gene matches: 6. Drawing the rest from reference TRBV13 and TRBJ1-2, the complete variable domain is AAGVIQSPRHLIKEKRETATLKCYPIPRHDTVYWYQQGPGQDPQFLISFYEKMQSDKGSIPDRFSAQQFSDYHSELNMSSLELGDSALYFCASSLATGDRGYTFGSGTRLTVV.

This clonotype was seen more than once but under ten times. The rearrangement links TRBV12-3 or TRBV12-4 to TRBJ2-1; 10 bases line up with TRBD2. CDR3 length: 14 amino acids. The junction had 6 bases not matched to a gene; V was cut back by 5 bases and J by 8 bases. The CDR3 DNA sequence: TGTGCCAGCAGTCCCGGGACTAGCGTCGATGAGCAGTTCTTC. Amino acids: CASSPGTSVDEQFF.

This chain uses TRBV20-1 with TRBJ1-1, with TRBD1 identical over 9 bases. The CDR3 loop spans 17 amino acids. The trim removed 1 base at V and 5 bases at J, leaving 14 bases unmatched. Germline CDR1 is DFQATT and CDR2 is SNEGSKA (reference sequence). The CDR3 region has the DNA TGCAGTGCTAGAGCTGGGACAGGGAGAGTAAAGTCGACTGAAGCTTTCTTT. Translated: CSARAGTGRVKSTEAFF.

CDR3 residues: CASSSRLAGAPAEQFF. The CDR3 region has the DNA TGTGCCAGCAGCTCCAGACTAGCGGGGGCCCCTGCGGAGCAGTTCTTC. The rearrangement links TRBV7-6 to TRBJ2-1; 12 nucleotides agree with TRBD2. CDR3 length: 16 amino acids. From germline, CDR1 is SGHVS and CDR2 FNYEAQ. V was pared by 4 bases and J by 10 bases, with 11 bases of the junction left unmatched.

The V call is TRBV28, the J call TRBJ2-7; TRBD2 agrees at 10 bases. Germline V gene data show CDR1 as MDHEN and CDR2 as SYDVKM. V lost 5 bases to trimming and J lost 3 bases; unmatched junction nucleotides: 7. This CDR3 comprises 15 residues. The CDR3 region has the DNA TGTGCCAGCAGTCCTCTACTAGCGGGATACTACGAGCAGTACTTC. Translated, it gives CASSPLLAGYYEQYF.

This chain connects TRBV12-3 or TRBV12-4 to TRBJ2-2; no definite D call. Trimming removed 3 bases from V and 6 bases from J, with 14 bases in between. The CDR3 has 15 amino acids. The CDR3 loop is CASSFPLSRAGELFF. In DNA, the CDR3 is TGTGCCAGCAGTTTCCCCCTCTCGCGCGCCGGGGAGCTGTTTTTT.

This sequence joins TRBV2 and TRBJ1-1; tentative D call: TRBD1 (5 bases). Trimming cost V 3 bases and J 2 bases, with 16 bases left between them. Germline V gives CDR1 SNHLY, CDR2 FYNNEI. There are 16 residues in the CDR3. The CDR3 is CASSDLGVYLNTEAFF. CDR3 coding DNA: TGTGCCAGCAGTGATTTGGGGGTCTACTTAAACACTGAAGCTTTCTTT. Full variable domain (rest looked up from reference TRBV2 and TRBJ1-1): EPEVTQTPSHQVTQMGQEVILRCVPISNHLYFYWYRQILGQKVEFLVSFYNNEISEKSEIFDDQFSVERPDGSNFTLKIRSTKLEDSAMYFCASSDLGVYLNTEAFFGQGTRLTVV.

This clonotype was picked up many times. V usage is TRBV5-1 and J usage is TRBJ1-1, with D possibly matching TRBD1 (5 bases). This CDR3 has 13 residues. Germline CDR1 SGHRS, CDR2 YFSETQ. With 3 bases removed from V and 8 bases from J, the gap between germline ends came to 14 bases. The chain's CDR3 is CASSSDNALEAFF. In DNA form, the CDR3 reads TGCGCCAGCAGCTCGGACAATGCCTTAGAAGCTTTCTTT.

This sequence joins TRBV12-3 or TRBV12-4 and TRBJ2-5; 16 nucleotides align to TRBD2. CDR3 size: 18 residues. J gave up 3 bases and V 6 bases, and 10 bases lay outside the gene matches. For the CDR3, the DNA is TGTGCCAGCAGCCCGGGACTAGCGGGGGGGAATCGAGAAGAGACCCAGTACTTC. The encoded protein is CASSPGLAGGNREETQYF.

This clonotype was seen ten or more times. The V gene is TRBV12-3 or TRBV12-4, the J gene TRBJ1-1; a weak D match, TRBD1 (5 bases). The V gene lost 7 bases and the J gene lost 1 base, with 13 bases spanning the gap. This CDR3 spans 14 amino acids. CDR3 DNA: TGTGCCAGCACCCGGCCTGGGACGAACACTGAAGCTTTCTTT. Its translation is CASTRPGTNTEAFF.

V gene TRBV27 combines with J gene TRBJ1-1; D is possibly TRBD1 (5 bases). Trimming removed 3 bases from V and 5 bases from J, with 16 bases in between. The germline gives CDR1 MNHEY, CDR2 SMNVEV (reference sequence). The CDR3 runs to 15 residues. The CDR3 coding sequence is TGTGCCAGCAGTTTGGGACTAAACCAGGGAACTGAAGCTTTCTTT. Its translation: CASSLGLNQGTEAFF.

The chain's CDR3 is CASTNWHSFYEQYF. The DNA for the CDR3 is TGTGCCAGCACCAACTGGCACAGCTTCTACGAGCAGTACTTC. V is TRBV7-9 and J is TRBJ2-7; no definite D call. Trimming stripped 7 bases from V and 3 bases from J, with 16 bases between. The CDR3 spans 14 residues. The germline V gene has CDR1 SEHNR and CDR2 FQNEAQ (reference sequence).

The rearrangement uses TRBV7-9 and TRBJ2-3, with 9 bases aligning to TRBD1. The germline gives CDR1 SEHNR, CDR2 FQNEAQ (reference sequence). CDR3 length: 16 residues. Trimming took 5 bases from V and 0 from J; bases not matched to a gene: 6. CDR3 DNA: TGTGCCAGCAGCCGCGGGACAGGGAATAGCACAGATACGCAGTATTTT. Its protein product is CASSRGTGNSTDTQYF.

This clonotype was picked up a small number of times. The chain links TRBV9 to TRBJ2-5; D remains unclear. The length of the CDR3 is 16 residues. Trimming left V 4 bases short and J 1 base short, with 17 bases between. Germline V gives CDR1 SGDLS, CDR2 YYNGEE. CDR3 residues: CASSPHTDRPQETQYF. In nucleotides, the CDR3 is TGTGCCAGCAGCCCTCATACGGACCGCCCCCAAGAGACCCAGTACTTC.

This clonotype was observed a handful of times. V and J are TRBV12-3 or TRBV12-4 and TRBJ2-1, with 8 bases identical to TRBD1. This CDR3 region has 15 residues. Trimming cost V 6 bases and J 1 base; bases outside gene matches: 5. In nucleotides, the CDR3 is TGTGCCAGCAGACAGGGGGTTTTTTCCTACAATGAGCAGTTCTTC. Translated: CASRQGVFSYNEQFF.

This clonotype was seen a single time. J is TRBJ1-3 and V is TRBV5-1, with D hard to call. Trimming cost V 0 bases and J 2 bases, with 6 bases left between them. The CDR3 has 14 residues. The germline V gene has CDR1 SGHRS and CDR2 YFSETQ. CDR3 coding DNA: TGCGCCAGCAGCTTGGGAACAGCTGGAAACACCATATATTTT. It encodes CASSLGTAGNTIYF.